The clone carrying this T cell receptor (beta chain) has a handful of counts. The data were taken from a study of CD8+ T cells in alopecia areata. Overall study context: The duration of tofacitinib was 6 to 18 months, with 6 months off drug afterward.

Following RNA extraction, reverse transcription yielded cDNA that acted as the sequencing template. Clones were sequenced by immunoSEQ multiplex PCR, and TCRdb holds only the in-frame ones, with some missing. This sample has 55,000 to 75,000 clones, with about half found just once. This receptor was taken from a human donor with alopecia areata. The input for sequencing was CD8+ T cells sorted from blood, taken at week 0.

CDR3 nucleotide sequence: TGCAGCGTTGCGAGCGGGAGGGCCGATGAGCAGTTCTTC. Translation gives CSVASGRADEQFF. The rearrangement uses TRBV29-1 and TRBJ2-1; 10 bases are shared with TRBD2. CDR1 SQVTM and CDR2 ANQGSEA come from the germline V gene. V shed 4 bases, J shed 8 bases, and the junction held 5 bases outside the gene matches. CDR3 length: 13 residues.